The TCR beta chain under discussion was sequenced for a study of tumor-infiltrating lymphocytes in primary liver carcinoma. Comments on this clonotype: The junction departs from the called germline gene at one end, perhaps through a read error.

CDR3 length: 13 residues. Germline V gene sequence: CDR1 SQVTM, CDR2 ANQGSEA. Co-extraction of RNA and DNA was performed on roughly 20-33 mg of unsorted bulk tissue. Total RNA (around 500 ng) served as template for TCR beta cDNA synthesis primed by a constant-region primer. Employing slightly modified ARM-PCR, three nested multiplex PCR rounds were run, and these gave rise to the TCR beta libraries. The first two PCR rounds used TRBV1-TRBV30 forward primers with a C-beta reverse primer, about 10 cycles each. From the multiplex PCR reads, TCRdb called clonotypes with MiXCR, one entry per CDR3 protein. Of approximately 74,000 distinct CDR3 sequences in the sample, about 70% are singletons; the top ten hold roughly an eighth.

The chain links TRBV29-1 to TRBJ2-2; possibly TRBD2 for D (5 bases). This sequence was found in a woman aged 55-70 years with primary liver carcinoma and hepatitis B virus infection. Sequencing input: liver tumor tissue from sampling region 4. Subset in this sample: tumor region T4, right-lateral pole. CDR3 sequence reads: CRVALAPAGELFF. CDR3 bases: TGCCGCGTTGCCCTAGCCCCGGCCGGGGAGCTGTTTTTC.